The 23 T cell receptor beta chains listed next were all sequenced from one sample in a study of blood T cell repertoires in COVID-19 (dated by TCRdb to the early 2020s). The library was prepared using the immunoSEQ multiplex PCR assay. Entries here come from immuneACCESS through TCRdb and include only in-frame sequences with V and J called. Some clones fail to appear in such tables; in the studies checked, an unresolved V gene covers under half of the shortfall, and the cause of the remainder is unknown. In all, the sample holds fewer than 120,000 clones, and over 65% of those were seen once. Together, the top ten hold approximately 3.9% of the sample. The sequenced material came from peripheral blood. The receptors were sampled from a woman over 75 with acute or convalescent COVID-19.

The gene calls are TRBV10-3 and TRBJ2-3; the match to TRBD1 covers 7 bases. The V and J ends lost 3 bases and 0 bases, in that order; junction bases with no gene match: 3. CDR3 length: 15 residues. CDR1 and CDR2 from the germline V gene are ENHRY and SYGVKD. CDR3 in DNA: TGTGCCATCAGTGATGGGGACAGAAGCACAGATACGCAGTATTTT. Amino acid sequence: CAISDGDRSTDTQYF.

This clone was seen just once. The chain employs TRBV7-2 and TRBJ1-5; TRBD1 might be the D (5 bases). V was cut by 5 bases and J by 6 bases, with 11 bases left in between. Per the germline V gene, CDR1 is SGHTA and CDR2 is FQGNSA. The CDR3 has 13 residues. The CDR3: CASSHPGGQPQHF. CDR3 bases: TGTGCCAGCAGCCACCCGGGGGGTCAGCCCCAGCATTTT.

CDR3 protein: CASGWGGHSEQYF. The DNA of the CDR3 is TGTGCCAGCGGCTGGGGGGGGCATAGCGAGCAGTACTTC. This rearrangement joins TRBV11-2 to TRBJ2-7, with D possibly matching TRBD2 (7 bases). Per germline, CDR1 SGHAT and CDR2 FQNNGV. The CDR3 consists of 13 residues. The V end was cut by 8 bases, the J end by 6 bases, with 17 bases between. Full variable domain (outside the CDR3, taken from reference TRBV11-2 and TRBJ2-7): EAGVAQSPRYKIIEKRQSVAFWCNPISGHATLYWYQQILGQGPKLLIQFQNNGVVDDSQLPKDRFSAERLKGVDSTLKIQPAKLEDSAVYLCASGWGGHSEQYFGPGTRLTVT.

J is TRBJ2-2 and V is TRBV9; perhaps TRBD2 as D (6 bases). The ends were cut back, 4 bases at V and 0 bases at J, with 16 bases in the middle. Looked up from germline, CDR1 is SGDLS and CDR2 is YYNGEE. The CDR3 contains 17 residues. Here the CDR3 reads CASSPVPLATNTGELFF. The CDR3 DNA is TGTGCCAGCAGCCCCGTCCCCCTAGCGACGAACACCGGGGAGCTGTTTTTT.

V gene TRBV18 combines with J gene TRBJ1-6; D is unclear. There are 14 residues in the CDR3. Germline V gene lookup returns CDR1 KGHSH and CDR2 LQKENI. V was trimmed by 2 bases and J by 9 bases, leaving 11 bases between them. For the CDR3, the DNA is TGTGCCAGCTCACCAAACGCTGAGCGTTCACCCCTCCACTTT. Translation gives CASSPNAERSPLHF.

The chain recombines TRBV4-3 with TRBJ2-2; maybe TRBD2 (6 bases). V was clipped by 0 bases and J by 5 bases, with 10 bases between them. The CDR3 sequence is 15 residues long. Germline-derived CDR1 and CDR2 are LGHNA and YSLEER. The CDR3 sequence: CASSQEGGMTGELFF. Written as DNA, the CDR3 is TGCGCCAGCAGCCAAGAAGGAGGGATGACCGGGGAGCTGTTTTTT.

The V gene is TRBV10-3, the J gene TRBJ1-2; perhaps TRBD1 as D (5 bases). V was shortened by 4 bases and J by 8 bases, with 14 bases between the two germline ends. This CDR3 is built from 13 residues. CDR1 and CDR2 (germline): ENHRY, SYGVKD. CDR3 sequence: CAISAEQAFGYTF. CDR3 nucleotide sequence: TGTGCCATCAGTGCCGAACAGGCTTTCGGCTACACCTTC.

CDR3 amino acids: CASRTEGGSTDTQYF. The CDR3 coding sequence is TGTGCCAGTAGAACTGAGGGGGGGAGCACAGATACGCAGTATTTT. The gene calls are TRBV19 and TRBJ2-3; D is perhaps TRBD2 (7 bases). The CDR3 extends over 15 amino acids. Germline V gene data show CDR1 as LNHDA and CDR2 as SQIVND (reference sequence). V lost 6 bases and J 0 bases, leaving 13 bases between the germline ends.

The chain uses TRBV28 and TRBJ1-1, with D perhaps TRBD1 (5 bases). The CDR3 has 14 residues. The V gene lost 3 bases and the J gene lost 6 bases, with 14 bases spanning the gap. Germline CDR1 is MDHEN and CDR2 is SYDVKM. In DNA form, the CDR3 reads TGTGCCAGCAGTTTCCAGGGAGGGAATCCTGAAGCTTTCTTT. Its translation is CASSFQGGNPEAFF. Based on the CDR3 plus reference TRBV28 and TRBJ1-1, the full variable domain is DVKVTQSSRYLVKRTGEKVFLECVQDMDHENMFWYRQDPGLGLRLIYFSYDVKMKEKGDIPEGYSVSREKKERFSLILESASTNQTSMYLCASSFQGGNPEAFFGQGTRLTVV.

The genes are TRBV4-1 and TRBJ2-1, with 9 bases that match TRBD2. Germline values: CDR1 MGHRA, CDR2 YSYEKL. This CDR3 region has 16 residues. Trimming removed 6 bases from V and 7 bases from J; junction bases left unmatched: 13. The CDR3 reads CASRPARGRGRNEQFF. The CDR3 region has the DNA TGCGCCAGCAGACCGGCGCGCGGGAGGGGGAGGAATGAGCAGTTCTTC.

The rearrangement joins TRBV4-1 to TRBJ2-3, with D maybe TRBD1 (5 bases). V lost 1 base and J lost 2, with 10 bases in between. Per germline, CDR1 MGHRA and CDR2 YSYEKL. The CDR3 covers 15 residues. CDR3 DNA: TGCGCCAGCAGCCAAGGGCTCAGGGACACAGATACGCAGTATTTT. This codes for CASSQGLRDTDTQYF.

This chain uses TRBV30 with TRBJ1-6; 12 positions agree with TRBD1. CDR1 and CDR2 from the germline V gene are GTSNPN and SVGIG (reference sequence). This CDR3 region has 15 residues. Trimming took 2 bases from V and 9 from J; bases not matched to a gene: 5. DNA of the CDR3: TGTGCCTGGAGTATCGGGACAGGGGGCACTTCACCCCTCCACTTT. This translates into CAWSIGTGGTSPLHF.

This clone was detected only a few times. This rearrangement joins TRBV5-4 to TRBJ2-1; perhaps TRBD2 as D (6 bases). Germline CDR1 and CDR2: SGHNT and YYREEE (reference sequence). There are 14 residues in the CDR3. V was shortened by 4 bases and J by 4 bases, with 12 bases between the two germline ends. The CDR3 loop is CASSRTTLYNEQFF. CDR3 DNA sequence: TGTGCCAGCAGCAGGACTACGCTTTACAATGAGCAGTTCTTC.

The chain recombines TRBV6-2 or TRBV6-3 with TRBJ2-7, with TRBD1 identical over 9 bases. Trimming cost V 2 bases and J 2 bases; bases outside gene matches: 4. The CDR3 is 15 amino acids. The V gene's germline CDR1 is MNHEY and CDR2 SVGEGT. The CDR3 protein is CASSYPQGAAYEQYF. CDR3 nucleotide sequence: TGTGCCAGCAGTTACCCACAGGGGGCTGCCTACGAGCAGTACTTC.

The CDR3 nucleotides are TGTGCCAGCAGTGGGGGACAACTTGCAACTAATGAAAAACTGTTTTTT. Translating it yields CASSGGQLATNEKLFF. This chain uses TRBV2 with TRBJ1-4, with D possibly TRBD1 on 6 matching bases. Per the germline V gene, CDR1 is SNHLY and CDR2 is FYNNEI. The V end was cut by 4 bases, the J end by 0 bases, with 12 bases between. The CDR3 has 16 amino acids.

V gene TRBV5-1 combines with J gene TRBJ2-1, with 10 bases identical to TRBD1. V gave up 4 bases and J gave up 10 bases; unmatched junction bases: 8. Germline V gene lookup returns CDR1 SGHRS and CDR2 YFSETQ. The CDR3 runs to 14 residues. DNA for the CDR3: TGCGCCAGCAGCGGACCGGGACAGGGGACCGAGCAGTTCTTC. It codes for CASSGPGQGTEQFF.

The V call is TRBV6-6, the J call TRBJ1-3; TRBD1 is a possible D gene (5 bases). The CDR3 runs to 14 residues. Trimming left V 7 bases short and J 0 bases short, with 10 bases between. Germline V gives CDR1 MNHNY, CDR2 SVGAGI (reference sequence). The CDR3 loop reads CASTRGASGNTIYF. CDR3 nucleotides: TGTGCCAGCACTCGTGGGGCCTCTGGAAACACCATATATTTT.

On this clone itself: Other DNA sequences from this sample encode an identical CDR3 as well. This chain connects TRBV4-1 to TRBJ1-2; TRBD1 is a possible D gene (5 bases). The CDR3 has 15 amino acids. V was shortened by 0 bases and J by 2 bases, with 10 bases between the two germline ends. CDR1 is MGHRA, CDR2 YSYEKL, per germline. For the CDR3, the DNA is TGCGCCAGCAGCCAAGATCGGGGGGGAAACTATGGCTACACCTTC. Residues: CASSQDRGGNYGYTF.

The chain links TRBV9 to TRBJ1-2; D unclear. Deletions cut 0 bases from V and 8 bases from J, with 11 bases between. CDR3 length equals 13 residues. CDR1 is SGDLS and CDR2 is YYNGEE in the germline V gene. The DNA of the CDR3 is TGTGCCAGCAGCGTAGGAGTCGGTCGGGGCTACACCTTC. It yields the protein CASSVGVGRGYTF. The variable domain in full, with the rest retrieved from reference TRBV9 and TRBJ1-2, is DSGVTQTPKHLITATGQRVTLRCSPRSGDLSVYWYQQSLDQGLQFLIQYYNGEERAKGNILERFSAQQFPDLHSELNLSSLELGDSALYFCASSVGVGRGYTFGSGTRLTVV.

The chain is built from TRBV9 and TRBJ2-3, with 15 bases aligning to TRBD2. Trimming at V came to 4 bases and at J to 8 bases, leaving 20 bases not matched to a gene. The CDR3 is 20 amino acids. CDR1 SGDLS and CDR2 YYNGEE come from the germline V gene. The chain's CDR3 is CASSPRRTSGGALGFGTQYF. CDR3 bases: TGTGCCAGCAGCCCTCGCCGGACTAGCGGGGGGGCCCTAGGATTTGGTACGCAGTATTTT.

The chain joins TRBV5-4 to TRBJ2-3, with D unresolved. With 1 base removed from V and 6 bases from J, the gap between germline ends came to 3 bases. The CDR3 is made up of 11 amino acids. Germline V CDR1 and CDR2: SGHNT, YYREEE (reference sequence). The CDR3 loop is CASSLLDTQYF. CDR3 coding DNA: TGTGCCAGCAGCTTGCTGGATACGCAGTATTTT. Full variable domain (remainder filled in from reference TRBV5-4 and TRBJ2-3): ETGVTQSPTHLIKTRGQQVTLRCSSQSGHNTVSWYQQALGQGPQFIFQYYREEENGRGNFPPRFSGLQFPNYSSELNVNALELDDSALYLCASSLLDTQYFGPGTRLTVL.

This chain uses TRBV11-3 with TRBJ2-7, with TRBD1 matching 7 bases. Unmatched junction bases numbered 3, after V lost 2 bases and J lost 2 bases. Germline CDR1 reads SGHNT; CDR2 reads YENEEA. The CDR3 totals 14 residues. CDR3 sequence reads: CASSLYRGAYEQYF. The CDR3 coding sequence is TGTGCCAGCAGCTTATACAGGGGAGCCTACGAGCAGTACTTC.

CDR3 sequence reads: CASKYIDSSNQPQHF. Written as DNA, the CDR3 is TGTGCCAGCAAGTATATTGACTCTAGCAATCAGCCCCAGCATTTT. This chain links TRBV6-5 with TRBJ1-5; D is ambiguous. CDR3 size: 15 residues. Germline lookup yields CDR1 MNHEY and CDR2 SVGAGI. V lost 7 bases to trimming and J lost 0 bases, with 13 bases between them.